This is a list of T cell receptor beta chains from one sample in a study of regulatory and conventional T cells in RAG deficiency. Profiled with immunoSEQ multiplex PCR; TCRdb holds only in-frame clones, not every one. The sample consists of about 9,100 clones, about 93% of them appearing once. Sequenced sample: CD4+ effector T cells sorted from blood. The receptors were gathered from a human donor with RAG deficiency presenting as severe combined immunodeficiency. The CDR3 runs from the conserved cysteine through the conserved F or W. Fields, in order: J gene, D gene, clone size, V gene, CDR3 DNA, CDR3 protein. D genes are given only for firm matches. Clone size is shown for a subset of rows, as once, few, many or a class of expanded clone.

TRBJ2-2 NA NA TRBV9 TGTGCCAGCAGCGTTATGGGGTACTCTGGGGAGCTGTTTTTT CASSVMGYSGELFF
TRBJ2-5 NA NA TRBV27 TGTGCCAGCAGTTTAAGGTACGTGTCACAAGAGACCCAGTACTTC CASSLRYVSQETQYF
TRBJ2-2 NA NA TRBV6-1 TGTGCCAGCAAGCAGTGGGCCGGGGAGCTGTTTTTT CASKQWAGELFF
TRBJ2-7 NA NA TRBV11-2 TGTGCCAGCAGCTTATCGGGGTTCGAGCAGTACTTC CASSLSGFEQYF
TRBJ2-3 NA once TRBV7-3 TGTGCCAGCAGCATGGGACACACAGATACGCAGTATTTT CASSMGHTDTQYF
TRBJ2-3 TRBD2 NA TRBV7-6 TGTGCCAGCAGCTTAGCGGCGGGAGGGCTCACAGATACGCAGTATTTT CASSLAAGGLTDTQYF
TRBJ2-5 TRBD1 NA TRBV10-3 TGTGCCATCAGGTCCGGGACAGGGGGGGTGGAGACCCAGTACTTC CAIRSGTGGVETQYF
TRBJ1-1 NA NA TRBV7-3 TGTGCCAGCAGCTCCCCCGGGGAGGGGAAAGCAGCTTTCTTT CASSSPGEGKAAFF
TRBJ2-3 NA NA TRBV7-2 TGTGCCAGCAGCTTAGCGCGAGAGGGCACAGATACGCAGTATTTT CASSLAREGTDTQYF
TRBJ2-7 NA once TRBV25-1 TGTGCCAGCAGTGAATACTTCAGGGAGCAGTACTTC CASSEYFREQYF
TRBJ2-5 TRBD1 NA TRBV7-3 TGTGCCAGCAGCTTAGGGGGACAGGGGGCTGAGACCCAGTACTTC CASSLGGQGAETQYF
TRBJ1-5 TRBD1 NA TRBV28 TGTGCCAGCACTCTGGAGGGGGGCAGGGGGCGAAATCAGCCCCAGCATTTT CASTLEGGRGRNQPQHF
TRBJ2-1 TRBD1 NA TRBV6-5 TGTGCCAGCAGTTACTCCGGTACAGGGGTCGAGCAGTTCTTC CASSYSGTGVEQFF
TRBJ2-5 NA NA TRBV29-1 TGCAGCGTTGGGGAGACCCAGTACTTC CSVGETQYF
TRBJ2-5 NA NA TRBV20-1 TGCAGTGGTTCACTGGAGACCCAGTACTTC CSGSLETQYF
TRBJ2-3 TRBD2 NA TRBV10-1 TGCGCCAGCAGTGGGGGACAGACAGGGACTAGCGGGAGGCGGACGCAGTATTTT CASSGGQTGTSGRRTQYF
TRBJ1-2 NA NA TRBV7-2 TGTGCCAGCAGCTTAGAGAGCAGGCCCGGTGGCTACACCTTC CASSLESRPGGYTF
TRBJ2-4 TRBD1 NA TRBV20-1 TGCAGTTCCTTGACAGGGCCCATTCAGTACTTC CSSLTGPIQYF
TRBJ2-3 NA once TRBV5-1 TGCGCCAGCAGCTTGGGGCACACAGATACGCAGTATTTT CASSLGHTDTQYF
TRBJ2-5 NA NA TRBV29-1 TGCAGCGTTTTGGGGGAGACCCAGTACTTC CSVLGETQYF
TRBJ2-5 NA NA TRBV7-8 TGTGCCAGCAGCTTATACAGGGAACAAGAGACCCAGTACTTC CASSLYREQETQYF
TRBJ1-1 TRBD1 NA TRBV2 TGTGCCAGCAGTTCGGACAGGGACACTGAAGCTTTCTTT CASSSDRDTEAFF
TRBJ2-3 TRBD1 NA TRBV11-3 TGTGCCAGCAGCCAACGGACAGGGGGCACAGATACGCAGTATTTT CASSQRTGGTDTQYF
TRBJ1-2 TRBD1 NA TRBV6-6 TGTGCCAGCAGTCGAGGGACAGGTCAATATGGCTACACCTTC CASSRGTGQYGYTF
TRBJ1-3 NA NA TRBV6-1 TGTGCCAGCCTGAGCTCTGGAAACACCATATATTTT CASLSSGNTIYF
TRBJ1-2 NA NA TRBV25-1 TGTGCCAGCAGTGAATACCGGGGGCCGCTCGGCTATGGCTACACCTTC CASSEYRGPLGYGYTF
TRBJ1-2 NA NA TRBV4-2 TGTGCCAGCAGCCAAGATAGGAACTATGGCTACACCTTC CASSQDRNYGYTF
TRBJ2-7 NA NA TRBV7-2 TGTGCCAGCAGCCGATACCGAGGGGTGTACGAGCAGTACTTC CASSRYRGVYEQYF
TRBJ2-5 TRBD1 NA TRBV27 TGTGCCAGCCGAGCACAGGGGGCGCAGACCCAGTACTTC CASRAQGAQTQYF
TRBJ1-5 NA NA TRBV7-2 TGTGCCAGCAGCTTAAGACAGGGCAATCAGCCCCAGCATTTT CASSLRQGNQPQHF
TRBJ1-2 NA NA TRBV7-2 TGTGCCAGCAGCGATAGGGCGGATCTCTATGGCTACACCTTC CASSDRADLYGYTF
TRBJ2-7 NA once TRBV12-1 TGTGCCAGCAGCTTTGCAGGGGGCTACGAGCAGTACTTC CASSFAGGYEQYF
TRBJ2-7 NA NA TRBV7-2 TGTGCCAGCAGCTTAGCAGGCATTACCTACGAGCAGTACTTC CASSLAGITYEQYF
TRBJ2-5 NA once TRBV5-1 TGCGCCAGTCAAGTCCAAGAGACCCAGTACTTC CASQVQETQYF
TRBJ2-1 NA NA TRBV11-2 TGTGCCAGCAGCTTAGGGCGGTTCGCCGGGACCTTTACCTACAATGAGCAGTTCTTC CASSLGRFAGTFTYNEQFF
TRBJ1-3 NA few TRBV4-2 TGTGCCAGCAGCCAAGAGGGAGGCAGAATCGCTGGAAACACCATATATTTT CASSQEGGRIAGNTIYF
TRBJ2-3 NA NA TRBV7-2 TGTGCCAGCAGTCCCAGCGGGTCGGATACGCAGTATTTT CASSPSGSDTQYF
TRBJ2-5 NA NA TRBV6-5 TGTGCCAGCAGTGGACAGTACCAAGAGACCCAGTACTTC CASSGQYQETQYF
TRBJ2-2 NA NA TRBV4-2 TGTGCCAGCAGCCAACAACACAGGGAATGGGGCACCGGGGAGCTGTTTTTT CASSQQHREWGTGELFF
TRBJ1-1 TRBD1 once TRBV7-9 TGTGCCAGCAGCCAAGGGACAGTGAACACTGAAGCTTTCTTT CASSQGTVNTEAFF
TRBJ2-7 TRBD1 NA TRBV18 TGTGCCAGCTCACGGGACAGAGCCTACGAGCAGTACTTC CASSRDRAYEQYF
TRBJ1-4 TRBD1 NA TRBV13 TGTGCCAGCAGCACGGACAGGGGTAGTGAAAAACTGTTTTTT CASSTDRGSEKLFF
TRBJ2-7 NA NA TRBV7-2 TGTGCCAGCAGCCCCGACAGGTCCTACGAGCAGTACTTC CASSPDRSYEQYF
TRBJ2-5 TRBD2 NA TRBV6-6 TGTGCCAGCAGTTACTCGACGGGGGGGGCAGAGACCCAGTACTTC CASSYSTGGAETQYF